A selection of T cell receptor beta chains follows, all from one sample in a study of response to subunit inactivated influenza vaccine. MiXCR was run by TCRdb on the RT-PCR reads, yielding one entry per CDR3 protein. The repertoire includes about 780,000 distinct CDR3 sequences, roughly 18% of them detected once, and 11% sits in the top ten. Here the sequenced sample was PBMCs from blood, taken 4 to 6 days after vaccination. These receptors were obtained from a man aged 50 or older who received an inactivated influenza vaccine. Both conserved end residues are part of each CDR3. Fields, in order: J gene, D gene, V gene, clone size, CDR3 protein, CDR3 DNA. D genes are given only for firm matches. Expanded clones get a size class; other rows say once, few or many, or leave the size out.

TRBJ2-7 - TRBV5-1 few CASSLATRTYEQYF TGCGCCAGCAGCTTGGCGACTAGGACCTACGAGCAGTACTTC
TRBJ2-1 - TRBV4-3 few CASSQAAQQSSYNEQFF TGCGCCAGCAGCCAAGCCGCCCAACAGAGCTCCTACAATGAGCAGTTCTTC
TRBJ2-1 TRBD2 TRBV20-1 many CSARVSGGGSLFF TGCAGTGCTAGAGTTAGCGGGGGGGGCTCCCTCTTCTTC
TRBJ2-5 - TRBV7-6 few CASSLQSLGPGAQYF TGTGCCAGCAGCTTACAAAGCCTGGGGCCGGGGGCCCAGTACTTC
TRBJ2-7 TRBD1 TRBV27 - CASSFKLGQGTYEQYF TGTGCCAGCAGTTTCAAACTCGGACAGGGGACTTACGAGCAGTACTTC
TRBJ1-5 - TRBV6-5 many CASSYGERGQPQHF TGTGCCAGCAGTTACGGGGAGCGGGGACAGCCCCAGCATTTT
TRBJ2-4 TRBD2 TRBV20-1 few CSASVAGLNKNIQYF TGCAGTGCTAGTGTTGCGGGACTAAACAAAAACATTCAGTACTTC
TRBJ1-2 - TRBV5-1 - CASSPGHGGAAQGYTF TGCGCCAGCAGCCCCGGGCATGGAGGGGCTGCCCAGGGCTACACCTTC
TRBJ2-2 - TRBV7-6 - CASSPRWAGELFF TGTGCCAGCAGCCCAAGGTGGGCCGGGGAGCTGTTTTTT
TRBJ2-1 - TRBV24-1 - CATSDLKGRPGSYNEQFF TGTGCCACCAGTGACCTAAAGGGTAGGCCGGGCTCATACAATGAGCAGTTCTTC
TRBJ1-2 - TRBV5-1 - CASSPLSADGYTF TGCGCCAGCAGCCCGCTGTCGGCGGATGGCTACACCTTC
TRBJ2-2 - TRBV12-3/TRBV12-4 - CASSFRITGGELFF TGTGCCAGCAGTTTTCGGATCACCGGCGGGGAGCTGTTTTTT
TRBJ2-1 TRBD2 TRBV7-2 - CASSLLSGGAGNEQFF TGTGCCAGCAGCTTACTTAGCGGGGGGGCTGGGAATGAGCAGTTCTTC
TRBJ2-7 TRBD2 TRBV5-1 few CASSLSTSGYEQYF TGCGCCAGCAGCCTCTCGACTAGCGGGTACGAGCAGTACTTC
TRBJ2-7 - TRBV7-2 - CASRLSGAGEQYF TGTGCCAGCAGATTGTCAGGGGCCGGCGAGCAGTACTTC
TRBJ1-2 TRBD1 TRBV20-1 few CSARLDRGNYGYTF TGCAGTGCAAGACTGGACAGGGGTAACTATGGCTACACCTTC